This T cell receptor beta chain was recorded in a study of blood T cell repertoires in COVID-19. Assignment of participants to cohorts was predicated upon participant-reported clinical history. Libraries were prepared by immunoSEQ multiplex PCR; TCRdb keeps only in-frame clonotypes and omits some of them. The sample includes 120,000 to 150,000 clones, roughly 89% of them seen just once. The CDR3 is 13 amino acids. Germline CDR1 and CDR2: LGHNT and FRNRAP. Unmatched junction bases numbered 8, after V lost 7 bases and J lost 6 bases. Material: PBMCs or T cells enriched from blood (not recorded which). This TCR derives from a woman aged 45-65 years who had been exposed to COVID-19. J is TRBJ1-2 and V is TRBV12-5; 7 bases fit TRBD1. In nucleotides, the CDR3 is TGTGCTAGTGCTCAGAAGGGGGCGAATGGCTACACCTTC. The encoded protein is CASAQKGANGYTF.